The 10 T cell receptor beta chains reported below all come from one sample, sequenced in a study of blood T cell repertoires in COVID-19. TCRdb's copy holds only in-frame clones and misses some; the assay was immunoSEQ multiplex PCR. The table lists roughly 55,000 clones, approximately 86% of them singletons, with approximately 12% in the top ten. Specimen: peripheral blood. The receptor set was obtained from a man aged 70 or older with active COVID-19.

The chain has TRBV4-3 and TRBJ1-6; TRBD1 matches at 10 bases. The germline gives CDR1 LGHNA, CDR2 YSLEER. V shed 8 bases, J shed 5 bases, and the junction held 9 bases outside the gene matches. The CDR3 is 16 residues long. The CDR3 spells CASGRDRGMNNSPLHF. Written as DNA, the CDR3 is TGCGCCAGCGGCCGGGACAGGGGAATGAATAATTCACCCCTCCACTTT.

The chain employs TRBV7-2 and TRBJ2-7, with a weak D call TRBD1 (6 bases). V lost 5 bases to trimming and J lost 2 bases, with 10 bases between them. CDR1 and CDR2 (germline): SGHTA, FQGNSA. The CDR3 consists of 13 residues. As DNA, the CDR3 is TGTGCCAGCAGCGTCGACAGGCCCTACGAGCAGTACTTC. Translation gives CASSVDRPYEQYF.

The V gene is TRBV27, the J gene TRBJ2-6; weak D call: TRBD1 (6 bases). The V end was cut by 6 bases, the J end by 1 base, with 19 bases between. This CDR3 spans 18 amino acids. Per germline, CDR1 MNHEY and CDR2 SMNVEV (reference sequence). The chain's CDR3 is CASRTSGTSFSGANVLTF. The CDR3 coding sequence is TGTGCCAGCAGAACCTCCGGGACATCTTTTTCTGGGGCCAACGTCCTGACTTTC. The full variable domain, with the rest looked up from reference TRBV27 and TRBJ2-6, is EAQVTQNPRYLITVTGKKLTVTCSQNMNHEYMSWYRQDPGLGLRQIYYSMNVEVTDKGDVPEGYKVSRKEKRNFPLILESPSPNQTSLYFCASRTSGTSFSGANVLTFGAGSRLTVL.

V usage is TRBV29-1 and J usage is TRBJ2-7, with D hard to call. The V gene lost 4 bases and the J gene lost 0 bases, with 7 bases spanning the gap. CDR3 length: 12 residues. Germline lookup yields CDR1 SQVTM and CDR2 ANQGSEA. This chain's CDR3 is CSVVHSSYEQYF. The CDR3 DNA follows: TGCAGCGTTGTACATTCCTCCTACGAGCAGTACTTC.

DNA for the CDR3: TGTGCCAGCAACTACCGGGACAGCGACTATAATTCACCCCTCCACTTT. Translating gives CASNYRDSDYNSPLHF. The rearrangement joins TRBV2 to TRBJ1-6, with 7 bases matching TRBD1. The CDR3 has 16 residues. Germline CDR1 reads SNHLY; CDR2 reads FYNNEI. The V gene end was trimmed by 7 bases and the J gene end by 3 bases; junction bases not matched to a gene: 9.

The rearrangement joins TRBV28 to TRBJ2-7, with D perhaps matching TRBD2 (7 bases). This CDR3 contains 15 residues. Looked up from germline, CDR1 is MDHEN and CDR2 is SYDVKM. Trimming pared 6 bases from V and 2 bases from J, leaving 17 bases between. The chain's CDR3 is CASSPTEGGAYEQYF. CDR3 bases: TGTGCCAGCAGCCCGACCGAGGGGGGGGCCTACGAGCAGTACTTC.

J is TRBJ1-3 and V is TRBV14; no reliable D call. Trimming stripped 1 base from V and 2 bases from J, with 9 bases between. CDR1 SGHDN and CDR2 FVKESK come from the germline V gene. The CDR3 totals 15 residues. The CDR3 here is CASSQVRTAGNTIYF. The CDR3 DNA follows: TGTGCCAGCAGCCAAGTTAGAACAGCTGGAAACACCATATATTTT.

This chain links TRBV7-9 with TRBJ1-1, with 10 bases lining up with TRBD1. CDR1 is SEHNR, CDR2 FQNEAQ, per germline (reference sequence). V lost 5 bases to trimming and J lost 0 bases; unmatched junction nucleotides: 12. This CDR3 comprises 18 residues. In DNA, the CDR3 is TGTGCCAGCAGCCAACCATCCGACAGGGGGCGGGTGAACACTGAAGCTTTCTTT. It translates to CASSQPSDRGRVNTEAFF. Filled out from reference TRBV7-9 and TRBJ1-1, the complete variable domain reads DTGVSQNPRHKITKRGQNVTFRCDPISEHNRLYWYRQTLGQGPEFLTYFQNEAQLEKSRLLSDRFSAERPKGSFSTLEIQRTEQGDSAMYLCASSQPSDRGRVNTEAFFGQGTRLTVV.

The genes are TRBV16 and TRBJ2-7; 10 bases fit TRBD1. Trimming removed 0 bases from V and 1 base from J; junction bases left unmatched: 3. The CDR3 length is 16 residues. The germline CDR1 and CDR2 sequences are KGHSY and FQNENV. The DNA of the CDR3 is TGTGCCAGCAGCCAATCTCGGACAGGGGGTTCCTACGAGCAGTACTTC. Amino acids: CASSQSRTGGSYEQYF.

This clone was detected only a few times. The rearrangement joins TRBV29-1 to TRBJ1-5, with 8 bases matching TRBD1. The V and J ends lost 4 bases and 1 base, in that order; junction bases with no gene match: 6. The germline gives CDR1 SQVTM, CDR2 ANQGSEA. The CDR3 has 15 residues. The CDR3 protein is CSVVEQGGSNQPQHF. CDR3 bases: TGCAGCGTTGTCGAACAGGGGGGAAGCAATCAGCCCCAGCATTTT.